These 14 T cell receptor beta chains came from one sample sequenced in a study of technical replicates of blood from several donors. The protocol was immunoSEQ multiplex PCR, while the TCRdb copy is restricted to in-frame clones and leaves out a portion. The data show over 10,000 clones, 60% to 85% seen once. Input material: PBMCs. These receptors came from a human donor in good health.

The rearrangement joins TRBV27 to TRBJ2-5, with D perhaps matching TRBD2 (5 bases). CDR1 is MNHEY and CDR2 is SMNVEV in the germline V gene (reference sequence). The CDR3 extends over 16 amino acids. The V and J ends lost 5 bases and 5 bases respectively, with 21 bases between them. The DNA of the CDR3 is TGTGCCAGCAGTACGACTATTTACAGTCTAGGGGAGACCCAGTACTTC. Protein sequence: CASSTTIYSLGETQYF.

The V and J genes are TRBV6-5 and TRBJ1-1; no clear D. Germline CDR1 and CDR2: MNHEY and SVGAGI. Trimming cost V 2 bases and J 7 bases, with 5 bases left between them. The CDR3 is 11 amino acids. CDR3 nucleotide sequence: TGTGCCAGCAGTTACGCGGATGAAGCTTTCTTT. As protein: CASSYADEAFF.

CDR3 protein: CASSPTSSTDTQYF. The CDR3 coding sequence is TGTGCCAGTAGCCCCACTTCTAGCACAGATACGCAGTATTTT. The rearrangement joins TRBV19 to TRBJ2-3; D is unresolved. Germline CDR1 reads LNHDA; CDR2 reads SQIVND (reference sequence). Trimming removed 6 bases from V and 0 bases from J, with 10 bases in between. This CDR3 contains 14 residues.

The chain links TRBV30 to TRBJ2-7; 8 bases agree with TRBD2. The CDR3 length is 14 residues. CDR1 is GTSNPN, CDR2 SVGIG, per germline (reference sequence). Trimming cost V 3 bases and J 5 bases; bases outside gene matches: 9. CDR3 protein: CAWRLAGGRDEQYF. The CDR3 DNA sequence: TGTGCCTGGAGGCTGGCGGGGGGACGGGACGAGCAGTACTTC.

The chain joins TRBV9 to TRBJ2-1, with 7 bases that match TRBD2. Germline CDR1 SGDLS, CDR2 YYNGEE. J lost 9 bases, V lost 4 bases, and 7 bases had no gene match. The CDR3 runs 13 residues. The CDR3: CASSRTSGVEQFF. The CDR3 DNA follows: TGTGCCAGCAGCCGTACAAGCGGGGTTGAGCAGTTCTTC.

The rearrangement links TRBV10-3 to TRBJ1-2, with 10 positions matching TRBD1. Germline V gene sequence: CDR1 ENHRY, CDR2 SYGVKD. The CDR3 consists of 13 residues. With V trimmed by 8 bases and J by 7 bases, 7 bases remained unmatched. In nucleotides, the CDR3 is TGTGCCATCGCGGGGACAGGGGATAGTGGCTACACCTTC. This sequence encodes CAIAGTGDSGYTF.

The rearrangement uses TRBV7-7 and TRBJ2-5; 7 bases agree with TRBD2. V gave up 5 bases and J gave up 5 bases; unmatched junction bases: 5. The CDR3 has 13 residues. Germline loops: CDR1 SSHAT, CDR2 FNYEAQ (reference sequence). The CDR3 DNA is TGTGCCAGCAGCCTGGGGGGGTTGGAGACCCAGTACTTC. This sequence encodes CASSLGGLETQYF.

This rearrangement joins TRBV7-3 to TRBJ2-1; 10 bases match TRBD2. The germline V gene encodes CDR1 SGHTA and CDR2 FQGTGA. The CDR3 runs 16 residues. V shed 5 bases and J 4 bases; nucleotides not matched to a gene: 8. Here the CDR3 reads CASSKLSSGGYNEQFF. In DNA form, the CDR3 reads TGTGCCAGCAGCAAACTCTCTAGCGGGGGTTACAATGAGCAGTTCTTC.

The rearrangement links TRBV5-1 to TRBJ2-7, with TRBD2 identical over 13 bases. Germline CDR1 is SGHRS and CDR2 is YFSETQ. This CDR3 has 17 residues. The J segment lost 7 bases and the V segment lost 4 bases, leaving 14 bases of the junction unmatched. The CDR3 here is CASSLETSGRIRGEQYF. The CDR3 DNA follows: TGCGCCAGCAGCCTGGAGACTAGCGGGAGGATCCGGGGGGAGCAGTACTTC. The full variable domain, with the rest looked up from reference TRBV5-1 and TRBJ2-7, is KAGVTQTPRYLIKTRGQQVTLSCSPISGHRSVSWYQQTPGQGLQFLFEYFSETQRNKGNFPGRFSGRQFSNSRSEMNVSTLELGDSALYLCASSLETSGRIRGEQYFGPGTRLTVT.

This rearrangement joins TRBV28 to TRBJ1-1; TRBD1 is a possible D gene (5 bases). The CDR3 has 16 amino acids. Trimming shortened V by 3 bases and J by 1 base, and 15 bases separated the two germline ends. Looked up from germline, CDR1 is MDHEN and CDR2 is SYDVKM. The CDR3 reads CASSFGDGGANTEAFF. The CDR3, as DNA: TGTGCCAGCAGTTTTGGGGACGGGGGAGCGAACACTGAAGCTTTCTTT.

Here the CDR3 DNA reads TGTGCCAGCAGTGATCCCGGAGGGGGCAATCAGCCCCAGCATTTT. It specifies CASSDPGGGNQPQHF. This rearrangement joins TRBV6-1 to TRBJ1-5; TRBD1 is a possible D gene (5 bases). The length of the CDR3 is 15 residues. The V end was cut by 3 bases, the J end by 2 bases, with 11 bases between. Germline V gene data show CDR1 as MNHNS and CDR2 as SASEGT.

This chain joins TRBV7-2 and TRBJ2-2; D may be TRBD1 (5 bases). V was trimmed by 5 bases and J by 7 bases, leaving 14 bases between them. The germline gives CDR1 SGHTA, CDR2 FQGNSA. This CDR3 has 14 amino acids. In DNA form, the CDR3 reads TGTGCCAGCAGCCCTCAGGGATCAGGCGGGGAGCTGTTTTTT. Its protein product is CASSPQGSGGELFF.

The chain couples TRBV9 to TRBJ2-1, with 11 bases aligning to TRBD2. Looked up from germline, CDR1 is SGDLS and CDR2 is YYNGEE. J lost 6 bases, V lost 0 bases, and 8 bases had no gene match. There are 17 residues in the CDR3. Here the CDR3 reads CASSVGSLAGGGNEQFF. DNA of the CDR3: TGTGCCAGCAGCGTAGGTAGTCTAGCGGGAGGAGGCAATGAGCAGTTCTTC.

V is TRBV27 and J is TRBJ1-1, with TRBD1 as a possible D gene (5 bases). The ends were cut back, 3 bases at V and 0 bases at J, with 11 bases in the middle. The CDR3 is 15 amino acids. CDR1 and CDR2 (germline): MNHEY, SMNVEV (reference sequence). CDR3 coding DNA: TGTGCCAGCAGTTTCATCCAGGGTGTGAACACTGAAGCTTTCTTT. Encoded protein: CASSFIQGVNTEAFF.